These 14 T cell receptor beta chains came from one sample sequenced in a study of cytomegalovirus exposure and HLA in healthy donors. The primer mix had 60 Vbeta and 13 Jbeta primers. The assay was immunoSEQ multiplex PCR, and TCRdb's table has in-frame clones only and misses some. This sample has roughly 150,000 clones, with 75% to 80% found just once. Sequences were obtained from PBMCs. The source of these receptors is a male donor in good health and CMV-seronegative.

The chain links TRBV27 to TRBJ2-1; D is possibly TRBD2 (6 bases). Germline V gene sequence: CDR1 MNHEY, CDR2 SMNVEV (reference sequence). Between the trimmed V and J ends, which lost 0 bases and 0 bases, there was a span of 9 bases. The CDR3 contains 16 residues. The CDR3 coding sequence is TGTGCCAGCAGTTTATCGACGGGGGTCTCCTACAATGAGCAGTTCTTC. This translates into CASSLSTGVSYNEQFF.

CDR3 in DNA: TGTGCCAGCAGCTCCGCCCGCCTACTAGCGGGAGGCCCAAAGACTTACAATGAGCAGTTCTTC. Protein: CASSSARLLAGGPKTYNEQFF. This chain links TRBV7-8 with TRBJ2-1, with 12 bases matching TRBD2. Unmatched junction bases numbered 20, after V lost 4 bases and J lost 4 bases. Per the germline V gene, CDR1 is SGHVS and CDR2 is FQNEAQ. The CDR3 spans 21 residues.

This CDR3 is CASSPPDRGREQYF. DNA for the CDR3: TGTGCCAGCTCACCACCGGACAGGGGAAGGGAGCAGTACTTC. The rearrangement joins TRBV18 to TRBJ2-7; 9 positions match TRBD1. The CDR3 runs to 14 residues. CDR1 and CDR2 (germline): KGHSH, LQKENI. Germline trimming cut 0 bases from V and 7 bases from J; bases unmatched to any gene: 4.

The chain carries TRBV29-1 and TRBJ2-7, with 9 bases lining up with TRBD1. The CDR3 length is 14 residues. Germline CDR1 is SQVTM and CDR2 is ANQGSEA. After removal of 0 bases from V and 3 bases from J, the junction contained 3 bases not matched to a gene. DNA of the CDR3: TGCAGCGTTGAAGAAGGGACAGGGTTCTACGAGCAGTACTTC. Translating gives CSVEEGTGFYEQYF.

The chain couples TRBV6-5 to TRBJ2-7, with 9 bases lining up with TRBD2. This CDR3 contains 15 residues. V was clipped by 7 bases and J by 2 bases; unmatched bases: 9. In germline, CDR1 is MNHEY, CDR2 SVGAGI. The CDR3 protein is CASTNVAGEPYEQYF. CDR3 nucleotides: TGTGCCAGCACCAATGTAGCGGGAGAGCCCTACGAGCAGTACTTC.

The chain is built from TRBV4-2 and TRBJ2-5, with 12 bases fitting TRBD2. The J call is doubtful: the DNA matches TRBJ2-7 better. The germline V gene has CDR1 LGHNA and CDR2 YNFKEQ. The CDR3 loop spans 15 amino acids. The CDR3 nucleotides are TGTGCCAGCAGCCACCTGACTAGCGGGAGTGCCGAGCAGTACTTC. It encodes CASSHLTSGSAEQYF.

The rearrangement links TRBV11-2 to TRBJ2-3; tentative D call: TRBD2 (5 bases). CDR1 is SGHAT, CDR2 FQNNGV, per germline. The CDR3 runs to 16 residues. The V end was cut by 6 bases, the J end by 2 bases, with 18 bases between. Written as DNA, the CDR3 is TGTGCCAGCAGTTCCGTCGGGTTCGGGGACACAGATACGCAGTATTTT. Protein product: CASSSVGFGDTDTQYF.

As for this clone: Distinct nucleotide sequences in the sample also encode this CDR3. The V call is TRBV14, the J call TRBJ1-2, with D possibly matching TRBD1 (5 bases). The CDR3 length is 16 residues. V lost 0 bases, J lost 2 bases, and 13 bases lay in between. Looked up from germline, CDR1 is SGHDN and CDR2 is FVKESK. DNA for the CDR3: TGTGCCAGCAGCCAAGAGGGCCCGGCAGGGAACTATGGCTACACCTTC. Translating gives CASSQEGPAGNYGYTF.

The chain joins TRBV15 to TRBJ1-2; maybe TRBD1 (6 bases). CDR1 is LNHNV and CDR2 is YYDKDF in the germline V gene (reference sequence). V was trimmed by 3 bases and J by 2 bases, leaving 13 bases between them. CDR3 length equals 15 residues. CDR3 nucleotide sequence: TGTGCCACCAGCAGTAACGGACAGTTGAACTATGGCTACACCTTC. Translation gives CATSSNGQLNYGYTF.

The chain recombines TRBV27 with TRBJ1-5, with D possibly TRBD1 on 6 matching bases. The CDR3 sequence is 16 residues long. V shed 2 bases and J shed 6 bases, with 17 bases lying between them. Germline CDR1 and CDR2: MNHEY and SMNVEV (reference sequence). The CDR3 DNA sequence: TGTGCCAGCAGTTTAAAGGGCAGGGGTTTGGGTCAGCCCCAGCATTTT. It codes for CASSLKGRGLGQPQHF.

The rearrangement links TRBV30 to TRBJ1-2; D may be TRBD1 (5 bases). Germline V gene sequence: CDR1 GTSNPN, CDR2 SVGIG (reference sequence). This CDR3 is built from 11 residues. V was pared by 2 bases and J by 6 bases, with 7 bases between. The chain's CDR3 is CAWSPGHGYTF. The CDR3 region has the DNA TGTGCCTGGAGTCCAGGGCATGGCTACACCTTC.

CDR3 in DNA: TGTGCCAGTAGTACCGTGGGGGACAGGTTCGTCTCTAACTATGGCTACACCTTC. As protein: CASSTVGDRFVSNYGYTF. The chain recombines TRBV19 with TRBJ1-2; TRBD1 matches at 8 bases. Trimming took 4 bases from V and 0 from J; bases not matched to a gene: 13. CDR3 size: 18 residues. CDR1 is LNHDA, CDR2 SQIVND, per germline (reference sequence).

The CDR3 sequence is CASRGAVDEKLFF. Here the CDR3 DNA reads TGTGCCAGCAGAGGAGCGGTGGATGAAAAACTGTTTTTT. The chain links TRBV6-5 to TRBJ1-4; D ambiguous. The CDR3 sequence is 13 residues long. Trimming removed 6 bases from V and 6 bases from J, with 11 bases in between. The germline CDR1 and CDR2 sequences are MNHEY and SVGAGI.

This clone has just a few counts. J is TRBJ2-2 and V is TRBV7-9, with TRBD2 as a possible D gene (6 bases). Trimming left V 5 bases short and J 4 bases short, with 11 bases between. CDR3 size: 14 residues. Looked up from germline, CDR1 is SEHNR and CDR2 is FQNEAQ (reference sequence). CDR3 sequence: CASSLGTRTGELFF. CDR3 DNA sequence: TGTGCCAGCAGCCTCGGGACTCGCACCGGGGAGCTGTTTTTT.